Included here is one T cell receptor beta chain sequence, with context. Its target is not known. The protocol was immunoSEQ multiplex PCR, while the TCRdb copy is restricted to in-frame clones and leaves out a portion. This table has tens of thousands of clones, approximately 92% appearing once. This entry comes from a study of OX40 agonist ivuxolimab in advanced cancers. Study details: Melanoma, hepatocellular carcinoma, head and neck or renal cell cancer occurred in dose-escalation patients.

The ends were cut back, 3 bases at V and 3 bases at J, with 22 bases in the middle. The V gene's germline CDR1 is LGHNA and CDR2 YSLEER. The CDR3 totals 18 residues. Study-level findings and limits: The antigens recognized by the expanded peripheral T cells, that is their antigen specificity, were not determined. The mean number of expanded clones was higher in CD8+ T cells than in CD4+.

This clonotype was sampled from an adult with an advanced solid tumor such as melanoma, head and neck, liver or kidney cancer. The V gene is TRBV4-3, the J gene TRBJ2-3, with a possible D match to TRBD1 (6 bases). Sequenced material: CD4+ or CD8+ T cells sorted from blood, taken in a trial of the OX40 agonist ivuxolimab. The CDR3 sequence is CASSQTRNRDKKTDTQYF. In DNA, the CDR3 is TGCGCCAGCAGCCAGACCCGGAACAGGGACAAGAAGACAGATACGCAGTATTTT.